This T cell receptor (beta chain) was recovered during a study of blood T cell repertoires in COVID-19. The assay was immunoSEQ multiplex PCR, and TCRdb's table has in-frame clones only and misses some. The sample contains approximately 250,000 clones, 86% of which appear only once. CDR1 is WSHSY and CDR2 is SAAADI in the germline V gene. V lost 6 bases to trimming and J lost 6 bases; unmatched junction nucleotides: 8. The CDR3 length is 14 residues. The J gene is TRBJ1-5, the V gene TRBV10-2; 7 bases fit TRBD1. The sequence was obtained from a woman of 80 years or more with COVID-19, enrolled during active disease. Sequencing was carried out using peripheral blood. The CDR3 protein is CASSEQGVGQPQHF. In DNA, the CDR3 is TGCGCCAGCAGCGAGCAGGGGGTCGGTCAGCCCCAGCATTTT.